One and the same sample provided the 32 T cell receptor beta chains below, sequenced in a study of blood T cell repertoires in COVID-19. Sequencing used immunoSEQ multiplex PCR; TCRdb keeps in-frame clones, though not all of them. This sample has more than 95,000 clones, with around nine tenths found just once. Sequencing was done on a sample of peripheral blood. The origin of the receptors is a human donor in a cohort sampled during active COVID-19.

This chain joins TRBV18 and TRBJ2-1, with a tentative D call TRBD2 (5 bases). Germline CDR1 is KGHSH and CDR2 is LQKENI. Trimming shortened V by 6 bases and J by 3 bases, and 15 bases separated the two germline ends. The CDR3 consists of 15 residues. The CDR3 spells CASSPEITSYNEQFF. In nucleotides, the CDR3 is TGTGCCAGCTCTCCAGAGATCACTAGCTACAATGAGCAGTTCTTC.

The chain uses TRBV7-9 and TRBJ1-2; possible D gene TRBD1, 6 bases. The V gene lost 6 bases and the J gene lost 3 bases, with 11 bases spanning the gap. Germline CDR1 is SEHNR and CDR2 is FQNEAQ (reference sequence). The CDR3 extends over 13 amino acids. CDR3 amino acids: CASSPQGYYGYTF. In DNA form, the CDR3 reads TGTGCCAGCAGTCCACAGGGATACTATGGCTACACCTTC.

V and J are TRBV27 and TRBJ2-1; 11 bases are shared with TRBD2. CDR3 length: 16 residues. Unmatched junction bases numbered 5, after V lost 7 bases and J lost 0 bases. In germline, CDR1 is MNHEY, CDR2 SMNVEV (reference sequence). CDR3 nucleotides: TGTGCCAGCAAGGGACTAGCGGAAGGCTCCTACAATGAGCAGTTCTTC. Translated: CASKGLAEGSYNEQFF.

This chain connects TRBV5-4 to TRBJ2-1; 7 positions agree with TRBD2. This CDR3 comprises 19 residues. Trimming took 4 bases from V and 0 from J; bases not matched to a gene: 16. The germline gives CDR1 SGHNT, CDR2 YYREEE (reference sequence). The CDR3 here is CASSGLAAEGTSSYNEQFF. CDR3 sequence (DNA): TGTGCCAGCAGCGGGCTAGCGGCTGAGGGAACAAGCTCCTACAATGAGCAGTTCTTC.

The chain is built from TRBV6-5 and TRBJ2-7, with D unresolved. Per germline, CDR1 MNHEY and CDR2 SVGAGI. Trimming stripped 6 bases from V and 0 bases from J, with 12 bases between. CDR3 length: 14 amino acids. The CDR3 sequence: CASRETLSSYEQYF. CDR3 sequence (DNA): TGTGCCAGCAGGGAGACTCTAAGCTCCTACGAGCAGTACTTC.

V gene TRBV6-5 combines with J gene TRBJ2-1, with 8 bases that match TRBD1. V gave up 5 bases and J gave up 4 bases; unmatched junction bases: 4. This CDR3 spans 14 amino acids. The germline gives CDR1 MNHEY, CDR2 SVGAGI. The CDR3 DNA reads as TGTGCCAGCAGTACCAGGGGGCAGTACAATGAGCAGTTCTTC. Protein: CASSTRGQYNEQFF.

The rearrangement links TRBV15 to TRBJ1-6; no clear D. This CDR3 is 15 amino acids long. CDR1 is LNHNV, CDR2 YYDKDF, per germline (reference sequence). V lost 0 bases and J 7 bases, leaving 10 bases between the germline ends. The CDR3 reads CATSRDPVRNSPLHF. Written as DNA, the CDR3 is TGTGCCACCAGCAGAGATCCCGTCCGGAATTCACCCCTCCACTTT. Using reference TRBV15 and TRBJ1-6 for the parts outside the CDR3, the full variable domain is DAMVIQNPRYQVTQFGKPVTLSCSQTLNHNVMYWYQQKSSQAPKLLFHYYDKDFNNEADTPDNFQSRRPNTSFCFLDIRSPGLGDTAMYLCATSRDPVRNSPLHFGNGTRLTVT.

This clone was detected ten times or more. The V gene is TRBV6-5, the J gene TRBJ1-3; TRBD1 is a possible D gene (5 bases). This CDR3 is built from 13 residues. Trimming removed 4 bases at V and 4 bases at J, with 8 bases between. CDR1 is MNHEY, CDR2 SVGAGI, per germline. The CDR3 protein is CASSSGGGNTIYF. CDR3 coding DNA: TGTGCCAGCAGTTCTGGGGGGGGAAACACCATATATTTT.

The chain combines TRBV19 with TRBJ2-7, with D unclear. Trimming pared 2 bases from V and 3 bases from J, leaving 8 bases between. CDR1 and CDR2 from the germline V gene are LNHDA and SQIVND (reference sequence). The CDR3 is 13 amino acids. The CDR3 DNA sequence: TGTGCCAGTAGTATAAACCTGAGCTACGAGCAGTACTTC. Its protein product is CASSINLSYEQYF.

This chain joins TRBV29-1 and TRBJ2-7; possibly TRBD1 for D (5 bases). The ends were cut back, 2 bases at V and 9 bases at J, with 17 bases in the middle. This CDR3 is built from 13 residues. Germline V gene sequence: CDR1 SQVTM, CDR2 ANQGSEA. The chain's CDR3 is CSVEQDRYDAQYF. CDR3 DNA: TGCAGCGTTGAACAAGACAGATACGACGCGCAGTACTTC.

The chain is built from TRBV29-1 and TRBJ2-1, with 7 bases fitting TRBD1. The J segment lost 7 bases and the V segment lost 7 bases, leaving 10 bases of the junction unmatched. The CDR3 is made up of 13 amino acids. CDR1 is SQVTM and CDR2 is ANQGSEA in the germline V gene. This CDR3 reads CSAHRGPQNEQFF. The DNA for the CDR3 is TGCAGCGCCCACAGGGGTCCTCAGAATGAGCAGTTCTTC.

The chain joins TRBV24-1 to TRBJ2-6, with 15 nucleotides matching TRBD2. The germline gives CDR1 KGHDR, CDR2 SFDVKD. The CDR3 spans 24 residues. V gave up 3 bases and J gave up 2 bases; unmatched junction bases: 19. This CDR3 is CATSDLRCLGLAGGVLTGANVLTF. The DNA for the CDR3 is TGTGCCACCAGTGATCTTCGCTGCTTGGGACTAGCGGGGGGAGTCTTAACTGGGGCCAACGTCCTGACTTTC.

The genes are TRBV12-3 or TRBV12-4 and TRBJ2-2; D unresolved. V was trimmed by 1 base and J by 4 bases, leaving 4 bases between them. This CDR3 has 13 residues. The DNA for the CDR3 is TGTGCCAGCAGTTTAGAGCTCACCGGGGAGCTGTTTTTT. Translation gives CASSLELTGELFF.

The chain is built from TRBV3-1 (or the pseudogene TRBV3-2) and TRBJ2-3; TRBD2 might be the D (5 bases). The V end lost 1 base, the J end lost 2 bases, and 19 bases lay between the germline ends. Germline V gives CDR1 LGHDT, CDR2 YNNKEL (reference sequence). The CDR3 totals 18 residues. The CDR3 DNA follows: TGTGCCAGCAGCCAAGGGGTCAGGCGGGTCAAAACCACAGATACGCAGTATTTT. Translating gives CASSQGVRRVKTTDTQYF.

The chain combines TRBV27 with TRBJ2-1; 8 bases are a match to TRBD2. Germline loops: CDR1 MNHEY, CDR2 SMNVEV (reference sequence). The junction had 8 bases not matched to a gene; V was cut back by 6 bases and J by 7 bases. The CDR3 totals 14 residues. The CDR3 reads CASSDPGGVNEQFF. The CDR3 coding sequence is TGTGCCAGCAGCGACCCCGGGGGGGTAAATGAGCAGTTCTTC.

The rearrangement joins TRBV30 to TRBJ2-5, with 11 bases lining up with TRBD1. V lost 7 bases and J lost 4; bases outside the gene matches: 2. Germline CDR1 and CDR2: GTSNPN and SVGIG (reference sequence). The CDR3 has 12 residues. CDR3 loop: CAFGQGAETQYF. The CDR3 region has the DNA TGTGCCTTCGGACAGGGGGCAGAGACCCAGTACTTC.

Written as DNA, the CDR3 is TGTGCCAGTAGCCAAGGACTAGCGGGAGCCTACGAGCAGTACTTC. Protein: CASSQGLAGAYEQYF. The chain has TRBV19 and TRBJ2-7; 13 positions match TRBD2. The CDR3 runs 15 residues. CDR1 is LNHDA and CDR2 is SQIVND in the germline V gene (reference sequence). V shed 6 bases and J 2 bases; nucleotides not matched to a gene: 4.

The chain uses TRBV19 and TRBJ1-1; D is undetermined. The CDR3 is made up of 12 amino acids. V was shortened by 3 bases and J by 2 bases, with 4 bases between the two germline ends. Germline V gene data show CDR1 as LNHDA and CDR2 as SQIVND (reference sequence). Here the CDR3 reads CASSMSNTEAFF. CDR3 DNA: TGTGCCAGTAGTATGAGCAACACTGAAGCTTTCTTT.

This chain links TRBV6-1 with TRBJ2-2, with D perhaps TRBD2 (5 bases). V gave up 4 bases and J gave up 7 bases, with 19 bases separating them. There are 16 residues in the CDR3. The germline gives CDR1 MNHNS, CDR2 SASEGT. The CDR3 region has the DNA TGTGCCAGCAGTGGAGGGTGGGGTGAAAGGATCGGGGAGCTGTTTTTT. The encoded protein is CASSGGWGERIGELFF.

This clone was seen a few times. The CDR3 region has the DNA TGTGCCTGGAGTAGAGGGGAGGGGACTAATGAAAAACTGTTTTTT. This sequence encodes CAWSRGEGTNEKLFF. This chain links TRBV30 with TRBJ1-4; possibly TRBD1 for D (5 bases). The CDR3 extends over 15 amino acids. V shed 2 bases and J shed 2 bases, with 12 bases lying between them. Germline V gene data show CDR1 as GTSNPN and CDR2 as SVGIG (reference sequence).

CDR3 amino acids: CASSPRTGVGTGELFF. The CDR3 DNA is TGTGCCAGCAGCCCTCGGACAGGGGTTGGTACCGGGGAGCTGTTTTTT. The chain employs TRBV7-2 and TRBJ2-2; TRBD1 agrees at 9 bases. After removal of 5 bases from V and 5 bases from J, the junction contained 9 bases not matched to a gene. The CDR3 totals 16 residues. The germline V gene has CDR1 SGHTA and CDR2 FQGNSA.

This chain uses TRBV4-3 with TRBJ2-3; D is possibly TRBD2 (5 bases). The CDR3 is 16 residues long. CDR1 and CDR2 (germline): LGHNA, YSLEER. The V gene lost 0 bases and the J gene lost 2 bases, with 12 bases spanning the gap. The CDR3 reads CASSQDREADTDTQYF. Written as DNA, the CDR3 is TGCGCCAGCAGCCAAGATAGAGAAGCGGACACAGATACGCAGTATTTT.

V is TRBV7-9 and J is TRBJ2-5; the match to TRBD2 covers 10 bases. The germline gives CDR1 SEHNR, CDR2 FQNEAQ (reference sequence). Unmatched junction bases numbered 12, after V lost 6 bases and J lost 5 bases. This CDR3 is 16 amino acids long. This chain's CDR3 is CASRGTSALDRETQYF. CDR3 nucleotides: TGTGCCAGCAGAGGGACTAGCGCGCTAGATCGGGAGACCCAGTACTTC.

This rearrangement joins TRBV30 to TRBJ1-3; D may be TRBD1 (6 bases). Germline-derived CDR1 and CDR2 are GTSNPN and SVGIG (reference sequence). V gave up 1 base and J gave up 1 base, with 8 bases separating them. There are 14 residues in the CDR3. CDR3 nucleotide sequence: TGTGCCTGGAGTGCTACAGGGTCTGGAAACACCATATATTTT. Amino acids: CAWSATGSGNTIYF.

This clone has a single count. V gene TRBV11-3 combines with J gene TRBJ2-2; D is unresolved. Trimming took off 0 bases at V and 5 bases at J, with 10 bases between the two ends. Germline CDR1 reads SGHNT; CDR2 reads YENEEA. The CDR3 has 15 amino acids. DNA of the CDR3: TGTGCCAGCAGCTTAGATTTACAGTCGACCGGGGAGCTGTTTTTT. Translated, it gives CASSLDLQSTGELFF.

There are a few counts of this clone. This chain connects TRBV7-3 to TRBJ2-4; 9 bases match TRBD1. The V gene end was trimmed by 1 base and the J gene end by 11 bases; junction bases not matched to a gene: 3. CDR3 length: 13 amino acids. Germline V gives CDR1 SGHTA, CDR2 FQGTGA. CDR3 protein: CASSLRGQGFQYF. The CDR3 coding sequence is TGTGCCAGCAGCTTAAGGGGACAGGGTTTTCAGTACTTC.

V gene TRBV6-1 combines with J gene TRBJ1-5; D perhaps matches TRBD1 (6 bases). Germline CDR1 reads MNHNS; CDR2 reads SASEGT. The length of the CDR3 is 15 residues. Trimming removed 6 bases at V and 1 base at J, with 13 bases between. The CDR3 region has the DNA TGTGCCAGCAGGAGACCGGACAGCAGCAATCAGCCCCAGCATTTT. Translating it yields CASRRPDSSNQPQHF.

The chain uses TRBV7-9 and TRBJ1-2; possible D gene TRBD1, 6 bases. The CDR3 has 13 amino acids. Germline CDR1 SEHNR, CDR2 FQNEAQ (reference sequence). Trimming removed 5 bases at V and 8 bases at J, with 15 bases between. CDR3 coding DNA: TGTGCCAGCAGCCCCGGGACACCCGTAGGCTACACCTTC. Amino acids: CASSPGTPVGYTF.

This chain uses TRBV28 with TRBJ2-2, with 14 bases that match TRBD2. Trimming cost V 6 bases and J 1 base; bases outside gene matches: 10. The germline V gene has CDR1 MDHEN and CDR2 SYDVKM. This CDR3 spans 19 amino acids. CDR3 coding DNA: TGTGCCAGCAGAGGAACGGGACTAGCGGGAGTTTGGAACACCGGGGAGCTGTTTTTT. Its protein is CASRGTGLAGVWNTGELFF.

The genes are TRBV30 and TRBJ1-1, with TRBD1 matching over 10 bases. The length of the CDR3 is 13 residues. The ends lost 7 bases at V and 3 bases at J; junction bases unmatched: 5. Germline V lookup: CDR1 GTSNPN, CDR2 SVGIG (reference sequence). The CDR3 nucleotides are TGTGCCTTCCAGGGACAGGGGTACACTGAAGCTTTCTTT. Residues: CAFQGQGYTEAFF.

This chain uses TRBV27 with TRBJ1-5, with 7 bases lining up with TRBD1. Trimming removed 2 bases from V and 7 bases from J; junction bases left unmatched: 5. CDR1 and CDR2 (germline): MNHEY, SMNVEV (reference sequence). The CDR3 is 14 amino acids. CDR3 nucleotides: TGTGCCAGCAGTTTACAGGGGGTAAACCAGCCCCAGCATTTT. This encodes CASSLQGVNQPQHF.

CDR3 loop: CASSPLEGANTGELFF. The CDR3, as DNA: TGTGCCAGCAGCCCGTTGGAAGGAGCGAACACCGGGGAGCTGTTTTTT. V gene TRBV7-8 combines with J gene TRBJ2-2; D not certain. Germline V lookup: CDR1 SGHVS, CDR2 FQNEAQ. CDR3 length: 16 residues. Trimming removed 5 bases from V and 0 bases from J, with 13 bases in between.